The text below deals with one T cell receptor (beta chain). PCR used 60 Vbeta primers and 13 Jbeta primers. Sequencing was performed with immunoSEQ multiplex PCR; in TCRdb, only in-frame clones are kept and a portion is missing. The data hold 150,000 to 180,000 clones, with approximately 81% observed a single time. The data were taken from a study of cytomegalovirus exposure and HLA in healthy donors. V was shortened by 8 bases and J by 0 bases, with 20 bases between the two germline ends. This CDR3 comprises 17 residues. Germline V gene data show CDR1 as MNHEY and CDR2 as SMNVEV (reference sequence).

The TCR originated in a woman aged 18-35 years in good health and CMV-seronegative. Material: PBMCs. V gene TRBV27 combines with J gene TRBJ2-1; possibly TRBD1 for D (6 bases). CDR3 in amino acids: CASLPVGGPSSYNEQFF. CDR3 coding DNA: TGTGCCAGCCTCCCCGTAGGGGGACCGAGCTCCTACAATGAGCAGTTCTTC.